What follows are 30 T cell receptor beta chains derived from one specimen sequenced in a study of early T cells in non-severe SARS-CoV-2 infection. Via MiXCR, TCRdb re-called the 5' RACE reads, giving one row per CDR3 protein. The data hold about 33,000 distinct CDR3 sequences, with around 5% observed a single time. The sample consisted of whole blood. All receptors derive from an adult who was a healthcare worker with PCR-confirmed SARS-CoV-2 infection or an uninfected control (not recorded which).

Many counts were recorded for this clonotype. The J gene is TRBJ1-2, the V gene TRBV18; D not certain. V was pared by 3 bases and J by 3 bases, with 11 bases between. The length of the CDR3 is 14 residues. From germline, CDR1 is KGHSH and CDR2 LQKENI. CDR3 protein: CASSPETDHYGYTF. In DNA form, the CDR3 reads TGTGCCAGCTCACCCGAAACAGATCACTATGGCTACACCTTC.

This clonotype was recorded many times. The chain carries TRBV5-6 and TRBJ2-2; perhaps TRBD1 as D (5 bases). V was cut by 1 base and J by 3 bases, with 10 bases left in between. This CDR3 is built from 15 residues. CDR1 is SGHDT and CDR2 is YYEEEE in the germline V gene. The CDR3 spells CASSLRQGDTGELFF. The CDR3 DNA sequence: TGTGCCAGCAGCTTGAGGCAGGGTGACACCGGGGAGCTGTTTTTT.

This clonotype was seen many times. V is TRBV27 and J is TRBJ2-3, with unresolved D. The V end was cut by 2 bases, the J end by 8 bases, with 11 bases between. This CDR3 comprises 13 residues. Germline V gene data show CDR1 as MNHEY and CDR2 as SMNVEV (reference sequence). CDR3 protein: CASSLDPLRTQYF. CDR3 nucleotides: TGTGCCAGCAGTTTAGATCCCCTACGTACGCAGTATTTT.

This clonotype was detected ten times or more. The CDR3 sequence: CASSLSSGSPETQYF. The CDR3 DNA reads TGTGCCAGCAGCTTATCTAGCGGGTCGCCAGAGACCCAGTACTTC. This chain links TRBV7-2 with TRBJ2-5, with 8 positions matching TRBD2. The CDR3 loop spans 15 amino acids. V lost 2 bases to trimming and J lost 4 bases; unmatched junction nucleotides: 6. CDR1 SGHTA and CDR2 FQGNSA come from the germline V gene.

This chain joins TRBV7-3 and TRBJ1-1, with TRBD1 as a possible D gene (6 bases). The CDR3 runs 14 residues. Trimming removed 0 bases from V and 1 base from J, with 6 bases in between. Germline assignment: CDR1 SGHTA and CDR2 FQGTGA. The CDR3 protein is CASSLTRGNTEAFF. Written as DNA, the CDR3 is TGTGCCAGCAGCTTAACCAGGGGGAACACTGAAGCTTTCTTT.

This clonotype showed up many times. The V gene is TRBV5-1, the J gene TRBJ2-1; the D call may be TRBD1 or TRBD2 (6 bases each). Germline CDR1 is SGHRS and CDR2 is YFSETQ. The V gene lost 4 bases and the J gene lost 9 bases, with 20 bases spanning the gap. The CDR3 length is 15 residues. The CDR3 DNA follows: TGCGCCAGCAGCCCTCAGGGGTCCCTGGGGGGTGAGCAGTTCTTC. Translation gives CASSPQGSLGGEQFF.

This clonotype was picked up many times. This sequence joins TRBV10-1 and TRBJ1-2, with 10 bases aligning to TRBD1. J was trimmed by 6 bases and V by 7 bases; bases with no gene match: 11. Germline V gene data show CDR1 as WNHNN and CDR2 as SYGVQD (reference sequence). The CDR3 is 15 amino acids. The CDR3 loop is CASTKDRGSNNGYTF. CDR3 bases: TGCGCCAGCACTAAGGACAGGGGGAGTAATAATGGCTACACCTTC.

This clonotype showed up just a few times. The chain is built from TRBV4-2 and TRBJ2-2; D not certain. The CDR3 extends over 14 amino acids. CDR1 is LGHNA, CDR2 YNFKEQ, per germline. Deletions cut 1 base from V and 5 bases from J, with 8 bases between. CDR3 nucleotides: TGTGCCAGCAGCCAAGTAGTGGGGACCGGGGAGCTGTTTTTT. This encodes CASSQVVGTGELFF.

The chain recombines TRBV5-6 with TRBJ1-2, with unresolved D. Trimming removed 0 bases from V and 8 bases from J, with 14 bases in between. Germline assignment: CDR1 SGHDT and CDR2 YYEEEE. This CDR3 has 14 amino acids. For the CDR3, the DNA is TGTGCCAGCAGCTTGGTCGCGGCAGTTAAAGGCTACACCTTC. It translates to CASSLVAAVKGYTF. Variable domain in full (rest from reference TRBV5-6 and TRBJ1-2): DAGVTQSPTHLIKTRGQQVTLRCSPKSGHDTVSWYQQALGQGPQFIFQYYEEEERQRGNFPDRFSGHQFPNYSSELNVNALLLGDSALYLCASSLVAAVKGYTFGSGTRLTVV.

This clonotype was detected ten times or more. V usage is TRBV7-3 and J usage is TRBJ2-3; D is ambiguous. Trimming shortened V by 0 bases and J by 2 bases, and 6 bases separated the two germline ends. The length of the CDR3 is 14 residues. The germline V gene has CDR1 SGHTA and CDR2 FQGTGA. CDR3 sequence reads: CASSLTQATDTQYF. The CDR3, as DNA: TGTGCCAGCAGCTTAACGCAGGCCACAGATACGCAGTATTTT.

This clonotype was seen many times. V gene TRBV6-5 combines with J gene TRBJ1-1; D uncertain. V was pared by 2 bases and J by 4 bases, with 17 bases between. CDR1 and CDR2 from the germline V gene are MNHEY and SVGAGI. This CDR3 has 16 residues. The DNA for the CDR3 is TGTGCCAGCAGTTACGGAGGGCCTCCGATGAGCACTGAAGCTTTCTTT. This sequence encodes CASSYGGPPMSTEAFF.

This chain links TRBV7-9 with TRBJ2-2, with D perhaps TRBD1 (5 bases). Germline CDR1 SEHNR, CDR2 FQNEAQ (reference sequence). CDR3 size: 15 residues. V lost 5 bases to trimming and J lost 0 bases, with 10 bases between them. The CDR3 spells CASSLDTPNTGELFF. CDR3 bases: TGTGCCAGCAGCCTGGACACCCCGAACACCGGGGAGCTGTTTTTT.

This clonotype has a count of ten or more. V and J are TRBV7-2 and TRBJ2-1, with D uncertain. The CDR3 sequence is 15 residues long. The V gene's germline CDR1 is SGHTA and CDR2 FQGNSA. With 1 base removed from V and 3 bases from J, the gap between germline ends came to 10 bases. The CDR3 DNA sequence: TGTGCCAGCAGCTTAGAAACTCAGGTCTACAATGAGCAGTTCTTC. It codes for CASSLETQVYNEQFF.

This clonotype was seen many times. The chain joins TRBV20-1 to TRBJ2-1, with a tentative D call TRBD1 (6 bases). CDR1 DFQATT and CDR2 SNEGSKA come from the germline V gene (reference sequence). The CDR3 runs to 14 residues. V was pared by 7 bases and J by 5 bases, with 18 bases between. CDR3 in DNA: TGCAGTGGGAAGAGGGACAACAAGGACAATGAGCAGTTCTTC. Its translation is CSGKRDNKDNEQFF.

This clonotype was seen repeatedly, ten times or more. This chain connects TRBV20-1 to TRBJ2-3; D is unresolved. Trimming pared 6 bases from V and 3 bases from J, leaving 16 bases between. The CDR3 is made up of 14 amino acids. Germline V gene data show CDR1 as DFQATT and CDR2 as SNEGSKA (reference sequence). The CDR3 reads CSALSTTGTDTQYF. CDR3 coding DNA: TGCAGTGCCCTCTCTACCACCGGGACAGATACGCAGTATTTT.

This clonotype was counted only a few times. The rearrangement uses TRBV7-9 and TRBJ2-2; 7 bases are shared with TRBD1. The V and J ends lost 5 bases and 2 bases, in that order; junction bases with no gene match: 5. CDR1 SEHNR and CDR2 FQNEAQ come from the germline V gene (reference sequence). This CDR3 has 15 amino acids. CDR3 DNA sequence: TGTGCCAGCAGCCGAGGGACAGCAAACACCGGGGAGCTGTTTTTT. This gives the protein CASSRGTANTGELFF.

The chain carries TRBV9 and TRBJ2-2, with 9 bases lining up with TRBD1. Germline-derived CDR1 and CDR2 are SGDLS and YYNGEE. The V segment lost 4 bases and the J segment 6 bases; nucleotides outside the gene matches: 7. This CDR3 comprises 15 residues. CDR3 amino acids: CASSPRTGEAGELFF. The CDR3 DNA reads TGTGCCAGCAGCCCCCGGACAGGGGAGGCCGGGGAGCTGTTTTTT.

This clonotype has a count of ten or more. This chain links TRBV2 with TRBJ2-5; 7 nucleotides align to TRBD2. The CDR3 totals 15 residues. The germline V gene has CDR1 SNHLY and CDR2 FYNNEI. V lost 0 bases and J lost 5; bases outside the gene matches: 6. The CDR3 loop reads CASSEAGLLSETQYF. DNA for the CDR3: TGTGCCAGCAGTGAAGCGGGACTACTTAGCGAGACCCAGTACTTC.

This clonotype was seen many times. This chain connects TRBV2 to TRBJ1-1; no definite D call. V lost 3 bases and J 1 base, leaving 9 bases between the germline ends. This CDR3 spans 14 amino acids. The V gene's germline CDR1 is SNHLY and CDR2 FYNNEI. This CDR3 is CASSEGPRNTEAFF. CDR3 DNA sequence: TGTGCCAGCAGTGAGGGTCCCAGGAACACTGAAGCTTTCTTT.

The rearrangement links TRBV27 to TRBJ1-4, with D uncertain. V lost 3 bases and J lost 8, with 16 bases in between. The CDR3 covers 15 residues. Germline assignment: CDR1 MNHEY and CDR2 SMNVEV (reference sequence). CDR3 bases: TGTGCCAGCAGTTTCCAGGACGCCCGGGGAGAAAAACTGTTTTTT. Encoded protein: CASSFQDARGEKLFF. The variable domain in full, completed from reference TRBV27 and TRBJ1-4, reads EAQVTQNPRYLITVTGKKLTVTCSQNMNHEYMSWYRQDPGLGLRQIYYSMNVEVTDKGDVPEGYKVSRKEKRNFPLILESPSPNQTSLYFCASSFQDARGEKLFFGSGTQLSVL.

The genes are TRBV7-2 and TRBJ2-5; 9 bases match TRBD1. Germline CDR1 and CDR2: SGHTA and FQGNSA. The CDR3 length is 13 residues. J was trimmed by 7 bases and V by 5 bases; bases with no gene match: 5. CDR3 region: CASSAGQGVTQYF. CDR3 nucleotides: TGTGCCAGCAGCGCGGGACAGGGCGTGACCCAGTACTTC.

Only a few counts were recorded for this clonotype. The rearrangement joins TRBV29-1 to TRBJ2-2, with 10 nucleotides matching TRBD2. This CDR3 has 13 amino acids. CDR1 is SQVTM, CDR2 ANQGSEA, per germline. V lost 5 bases to trimming and J lost 4 bases; unmatched junction nucleotides: 1. Here the CDR3 DNA reads TGCAGCGTTCAGCGGGGGGGCACCGGGGAGCTGTTTTTT. Amino acids: CSVQRGGTGELFF.

A single count supports this clonotype. The chain's CDR3 is CASSLQTGGNEQFF. The CDR3 nucleotides read TGCGCCAGCAGCCTACAGACAGGGGGGAATGAGCAGTTCTTC. The chain carries TRBV5-1 and TRBJ2-1; 9 bases are a match to TRBD1. Germline CDR1 SGHRS, CDR2 YFSETQ. The CDR3 spans 14 residues. The V gene end was trimmed by 4 bases and the J gene end by 7 bases; junction bases not matched to a gene: 6.

V is TRBV7-2 and J is TRBJ2-3; D gene unclear. The germline V and J ends were trimmed by 5 bases and 1 base, with 7 bases remaining between them. Germline V gene lookup returns CDR1 SGHTA and CDR2 FQGNSA. This CDR3 comprises 13 residues. For the CDR3, the DNA is TGTGCCAGCAGCCGATACCGCACAGATACGCAGTATTTT. Translating it yields CASSRYRTDTQYF. Filled out from reference TRBV7-2 and TRBJ2-3, the complete variable domain reads GAGVSQSPSNKVTEKGKDVELRCDPISGHTALYWYRQSLGQGLEFLIYFQGNSAPDKSGLPSDRFSAERTGGSVSTLTIQRTQQEDSAVYLCASSRYRTDTQYFGPGTRLTVL.

This clonotype was recorded many times. The V and J genes are TRBV2 and TRBJ2-3, with TRBD1 matching 8 bases. The CDR3 has 13 residues. The V gene's germline CDR1 is SNHLY and CDR2 FYNNEI. J was trimmed by 1 base and V by 8 bases; bases with no gene match: 2. CDR3 residues: CASGTGGTDTQYF. CDR3 nucleotide sequence: TGTGCCAGCGGGACAGGAGGCACAGATACGCAGTATTTT.

This clonotype occurred a few times. The J gene is TRBJ1-2, the V gene TRBV20-1; tentatively, D is TRBD1 (6 bases). Looked up from germline, CDR1 is DFQATT and CDR2 is SNEGSKA (reference sequence). V was shortened by 7 bases and J by 0 bases, with 15 bases between the two germline ends. This CDR3 region has 14 residues. The CDR3 is CSGQASITNYGYTF. DNA for the CDR3: TGCAGTGGACAGGCGAGTATTACTAACTATGGCTACACCTTC.

The sample holds a few counts of this clonotype. The chain recombines TRBV13 with TRBJ1-1; no definite D call. This CDR3 is built from 13 residues. V was trimmed by 5 bases and J by 1 base, leaving 8 bases between them. Germline lookup yields CDR1 PRHDT and CDR2 FYEKMQ (reference sequence). The CDR3 region has the DNA TGTGCCAGCAGCCGGGAGTCGAACACTGAAGCTTTCTTT. Its protein product is CASSRESNTEAFF.

This clonotype appeared many times. This chain's CDR3 is CASGQGETQYF. The CDR3 DNA follows: TGTGCCAGCGGTCAGGGCGAGACCCAGTACTTC. This chain connects TRBV12-3 or TRBV12-4 to TRBJ2-5; D is perhaps TRBD1 (5 bases). Trimming pared 8 bases from V and 5 bases from J, leaving 9 bases between. This CDR3 region has 11 residues.

This clonotype was counted only a few times. V is TRBV25-1 and J is TRBJ2-1, with D tentatively TRBD1 (6 bases). This CDR3 spans 16 amino acids. The V and J ends lost 4 bases and 0 bases respectively, with 13 bases between them. Germline CDR1 MGHDK, CDR2 SYGVNS. Here the CDR3 reads CASSVGQLASYNEQFF. The CDR3 region has the DNA TGTGCCAGCAGTGTCGGACAGCTAGCCTCCTACAATGAGCAGTTCTTC.

There are many counts of this clonotype. This chain connects TRBV11-2 to TRBJ2-1, with D possibly matching TRBD1 (5 bases). Germline CDR1 and CDR2: SGHAT and FQNNGV. V was clipped by 2 bases and J by 0 bases, with 14 bases between them. The CDR3 consists of 17 residues. CDR3: CASSLKMGPNSYNEQFF. Here the CDR3 DNA reads TGTGCCAGCAGCTTAAAGATGGGGCCGAACTCCTACAATGAGCAGTTCTTC. The whole variable domain, filled in from reference TRBV11-2 and TRBJ2-1, reads EAGVAQSPRYKIIEKRQSVAFWCNPISGHATLYWYQQILGQGPKLLIQFQNNGVVDDSQLPKDRFSAERLKGVDSTLKIQPAKLEDSAVYLCASSLKMGPNSYNEQFFGPGTRLTVL.